These T cell receptor beta chains were read from a single sample in a study of T cells in localized non-small cell lung cancer. Method: immunoSEQ multiplex PCR; TCRdb's copy keeps in-frame clones and lacks some. The table has tens of thousands of clones, around nine tenths seen once; the top ten hold 2% to 3%. The input for sequencing was peripheral blood, taken before any cancer treatment. The receptors derive from a female donor over 55 with stage I squamous cell lung carcinoma. The conserved cysteine and the conserved F or W are not part of the CDR3 here. Fields, in order: J gene, V gene, clone size, CDR3 protein. Not every row has a clone size; where given, it reads once, few, many or a size class.

TRBJ2-7 TRBV7-2 NA ASSLLGGYEQY
TRBJ1-2 TRBV7-6 NA ASSLVTGTGSVPRAANYGYT
TRBJ2-1 TRBV5-4 NA ASSGAGTSNNEQF
TRBJ2-7 TRBV19 NA ASTVGTGIHEQY
TRBJ1-2 TRBV6-4 NA ASSPGQGTYGYT
TRBJ2-7 TRBV4-3 NA ASSLVAGEAYEQY
TRBJ1-1 TRBV19 NA ASSIGRDTEAF
TRBJ2-7 TRBV19 NA ASTYGQGYEQY
TRBJ1-2 TRBV7-3 NA ASSLSRLGTGAFLVGYGYT
TRBJ2-3 TRBV6-5 NA ASKDTGGLDTQY
TRBJ2-7 TRBV7-3 NA ASSISGHSYEQY
TRBJ1-1 TRBV6-5 NA ASSPGTGKNTEAF
TRBJ1-2 TRBV11-2 NA ASSFGQAAKGYT
TRBJ1-1 TRBV14 NA ASSHLTGANTEAF
TRBJ2-5 TRBV5-6 NA ASSVPRLVQGETQY
TRBJ2-3 TRBV15 NA ATSRDLTGGTDTQY
TRBJ2-1 TRBV14 NA ASSQARGGVHNEQF
TRBJ2-3 TRBV2 NA ASSEPASGSPDTQY
TRBJ2-5 TRBV29-1 NA SVDAGSRETQY
TRBJ2-1 TRBV29-1 NA SVEAQNNEQF
TRBJ1-5 TRBV30 NA AWTMLGGQPQH
TRBJ2-5 TRBV15 once ATSLMGRQETQY
TRBJ1-1 TRBV7-9 NA ASSLDGPDGEAF
TRBJ1-5 TRBV9 NA ASSVEPGSVYPQH
TRBJ2-4 TRBV2 NA ASREGGLATAKNIQY
TRBJ1-3 TRBV27 NA ASSWDGAAGNTIY
TRBJ1-2 TRBV4-1 NA ASSQGRGSGYT
TRBJ1-6 TRBV25-1 few ATKDGNSPLH
TRBJ2-1 TRBV13 NA ASSSGGAGYNEQF
TRBJ1-1 TRBV6-6 NA ASSSSGTGRTEAF
TRBJ1-4 TRBV7-2 NA ASSRLATNEKLF
TRBJ2-7 TRBV5-1 once ASSFDWADYFLDEQY
TRBJ2-1 TRBV5-5 NA ASSLEPSGRYNEQF
TRBJ2-5 TRBV7-2 NA ASSRQQETQY
TRBJ2-1 TRBV7-9 NA ASSLVGEQF
TRBJ1-2 TRBV5-1 NA ASSNSGTGAGYT
TRBJ2-5 TRBV29-1 NA SVARGRAAQETQY
TRBJ2-7 TRBV27 NA ASRGGLSYEQY
TRBJ2-5 TRBV5-6 NA ASSLWVSEETQY
TRBJ2-5 TRBV6-7 NA ASSCLTETQY
TRBJ2-5 TRBV21-1 NA ASSDRLRETQY